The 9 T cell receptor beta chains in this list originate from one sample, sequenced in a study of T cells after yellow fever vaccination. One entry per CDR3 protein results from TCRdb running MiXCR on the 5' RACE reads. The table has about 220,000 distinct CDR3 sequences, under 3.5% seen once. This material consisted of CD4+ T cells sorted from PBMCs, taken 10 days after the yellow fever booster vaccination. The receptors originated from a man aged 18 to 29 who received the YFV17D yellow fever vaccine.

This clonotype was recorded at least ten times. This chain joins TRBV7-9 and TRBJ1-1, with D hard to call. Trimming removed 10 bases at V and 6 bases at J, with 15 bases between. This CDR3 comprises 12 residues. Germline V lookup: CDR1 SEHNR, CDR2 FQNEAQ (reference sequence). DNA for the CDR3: TGTGCCATAAGACCCGGCGCCCCTGAAGCTTTCTTT. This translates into CAIRPGAPEAFF.

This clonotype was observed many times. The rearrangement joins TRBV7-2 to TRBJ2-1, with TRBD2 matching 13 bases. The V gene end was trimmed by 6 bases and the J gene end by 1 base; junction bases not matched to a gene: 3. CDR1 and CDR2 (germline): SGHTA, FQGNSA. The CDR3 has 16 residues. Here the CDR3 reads CASRTSGGNSYNEQFF. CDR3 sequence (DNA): TGTGCCAGCAGGACTAGCGGGGGGAATTCCTACAATGAGCAGTTCTTC.

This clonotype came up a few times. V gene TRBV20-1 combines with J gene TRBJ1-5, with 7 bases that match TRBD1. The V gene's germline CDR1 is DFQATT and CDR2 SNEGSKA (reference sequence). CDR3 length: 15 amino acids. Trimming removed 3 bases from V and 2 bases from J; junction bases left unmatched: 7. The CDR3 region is CSARAQGMGNQPQHF. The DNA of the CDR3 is TGCAGTGCTAGGGCACAGGGGATGGGCAATCAGCCCCAGCATTTT.

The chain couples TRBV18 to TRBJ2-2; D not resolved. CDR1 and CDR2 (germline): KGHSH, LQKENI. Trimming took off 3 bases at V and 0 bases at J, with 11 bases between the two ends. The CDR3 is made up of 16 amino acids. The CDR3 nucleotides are TGTGCCAGCTCACCGGCGGCCCGAGCGAACACCGGGGAGCTGTTTTTT. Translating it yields CASSPAARANTGELFF.

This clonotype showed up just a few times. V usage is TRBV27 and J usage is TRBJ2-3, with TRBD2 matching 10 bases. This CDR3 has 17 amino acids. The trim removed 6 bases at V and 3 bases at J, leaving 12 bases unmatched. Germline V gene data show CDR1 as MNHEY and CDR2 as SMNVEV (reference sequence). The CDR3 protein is CASRLRSGGAITDTQYF. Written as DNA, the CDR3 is TGTGCCAGCAGGCTTAGGAGCGGGGGGGCCATTACAGATACGCAGTATTTT.

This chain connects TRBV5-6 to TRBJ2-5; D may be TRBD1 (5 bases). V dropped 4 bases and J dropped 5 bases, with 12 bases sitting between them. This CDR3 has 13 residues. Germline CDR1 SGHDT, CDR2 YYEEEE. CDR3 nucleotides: TGTGCCAGCAGCGCCCAGGGATCGGAGACCCAGTACTTC. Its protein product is CASSAQGSETQYF.

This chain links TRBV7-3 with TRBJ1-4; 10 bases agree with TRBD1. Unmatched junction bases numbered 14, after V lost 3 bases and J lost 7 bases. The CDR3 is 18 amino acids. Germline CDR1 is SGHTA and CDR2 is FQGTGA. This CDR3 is CASSFGGTGVPPGEKLFF. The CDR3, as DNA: TGTGCCAGCAGCTTTGGCGGGACAGGGGTTCCGCCTGGTGAAAAACTGTTTTTT.

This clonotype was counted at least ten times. The CDR3 spells CASRVGTYEQYF. As DNA, the CDR3 is TGTGCCAGCAGAGTGGGGACCTACGAGCAGTACTTC. The chain employs TRBV28 and TRBJ2-7; D call uncertain. The CDR3 totals 12 residues. CDR1 and CDR2 from the germline V gene are MDHEN and SYDVKM. Between the trimmed V and J ends, which lost 6 bases and 2 bases, there was a span of 8 bases.

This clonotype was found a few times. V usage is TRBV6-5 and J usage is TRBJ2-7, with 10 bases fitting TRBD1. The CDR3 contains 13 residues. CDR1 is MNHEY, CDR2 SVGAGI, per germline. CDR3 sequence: CASSPDRGLDYHV. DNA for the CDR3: TGTGCCAGCAGCCCGGACAGGGGGTTGGATTATCACGTC.